This entry features one T cell receptor (beta chain) sequence. The sample belongs to a study of blood T cell repertoires in COVID-19. The wider study: COVID-19 samples collected from the United States, Italy and Spain covered acute and convalescent phases. Nucleic acid was either cDNA or gDNA, and it came from T cells, B-cell-depleted T cells, or PBMCs.

The germline gives CDR1 SGHTA, CDR2 FQGNSA. The CDR3 totals 14 residues. V lost 2 bases to trimming and J lost 3 bases, with 10 bases between them. Authors' analysis steps: Nucleated cell counts were estimated from reference gene primer amplification. Sequenced by immunoSEQ multiplex PCR; TCRdb stores in-frame clones only, minus some. Clone size and the V and J calls come from that table; the DNA yielded D and trimming. The sample includes 110,000 or so clones, around 87% of them seen just once. The sequenced sample was peripheral blood. This receptor was identified in a woman aged 50 to 60 with acute or convalescent COVID-19. The chain combines TRBV7-2 with TRBJ2-5; D unclear. DNA for the CDR3: TGTGCCAGCAGCTTATACTCTGGTAAAGAGACCCAGTACTTC. Protein product: CASSLYSGKETQYF.